Below, 16 T cell receptor beta chains from the same sample are listed, as sequenced in a study of shared clonotypes between healthy human individuals. Here immunoSEQ multiplex PCR was the method, and the copy in TCRdb shows in-frame clones only, minus some. This repertoire shows about 380,000 clones, approximately 97% found once; its top ten account for less than 0.35%. Sequenced input: memory CD8+ T cells sorted from blood. Subset specified: CD45RO+ cells pooled with CCR7-negative TemRA cells. All receptors come from a man aged 25-45 years in good health.

The sample holds one count of this clone. Other DNA sequences in this specimen translate into the identical CDR3. This chain links TRBV4-1 with TRBJ2-7; D unclear. The CDR3 runs to 15 residues. Germline V gene data show CDR1 as MGHRA and CDR2 as YSYEKL. The V end lost 0 bases, the J end lost 2 bases, and 11 bases lay between the germline ends. CDR3 in DNA: TGCGCCAGCAGCCAAGATGCGACACCTACCTACGAGCAGTACTTC. The encoded protein is CASSQDATPTYEQYF.

As concerns this clone: The same CDR3 also results from other DNA sequences found in this sample. The chain is built from TRBV15 and TRBJ1-5; D unresolved. Germline values: CDR1 LNHNV, CDR2 YYDKDF (reference sequence). Trimming cost V 0 bases and J 7 bases, with 4 bases left between them. The CDR3 sequence is 12 residues long. The CDR3 region has the DNA TGTGCCACCAGCAGAGATAGGCAGCCCCAGCATTTT. Translating it yields CATSRDRQPQHF.

The chain employs TRBV30 and TRBJ2-7; 7 bases line up with TRBD2. V lost 5 bases and J lost 2; bases outside the gene matches: 6. Germline-derived CDR1 and CDR2 are GTSNPN and SVGIG (reference sequence). CDR3 length: 13 residues. The CDR3 DNA reads TGTGCCTGGCGGGGAGGGAGGGCCTACGAGCAGTACTTC. The encoded protein is CAWRGGRAYEQYF. Supplemented by reference TRBV30 and TRBJ2-7, the full variable domain reads SQTIHQWPATLVQPVGSPLSLECTVEGTSNPNLYWYRQAAGRGLQLLFYSVGIGQISSEVPQNLSASRPQDRQFILSSKKLLLSDSGFYLCAWRGGRAYEQYFGPGTRLTVT.

The chain joins TRBV19 to TRBJ2-1; TRBD2 matches 11 bases. Germline V gene sequence: CDR1 LNHDA, CDR2 SQIVND (reference sequence). V was pared by 0 bases and J by 4 bases, with 8 bases of the junction left unmatched. This CDR3 contains 18 residues. Written as DNA, the CDR3 is TGTGCCAGTAGTATAGAGGTGTCGTGGACTAGCGGGTACAATGAGCAGTTCTTC. This gives the protein CASSIEVSWTSGYNEQFF.

The chain is built from TRBV11-2 and TRBJ2-2, with 11 bases fitting TRBD2. Germline V gene data show CDR1 as SGHAT and CDR2 as FQNNGV. The CDR3 extends over 16 amino acids. V trimming: 5 bases; J trimming: 0 bases; junction bases outside the gene matches: 2. The CDR3 coding sequence is TGTGCCAGCAGCCCGGGACTAGCGGCGAACACCGGGGAGCTGTTTTTT. Translated: CASSPGLAANTGELFF.

This chain connects TRBV7-2 to TRBJ2-7, with TRBD1 matching 7 bases. The germline CDR1 and CDR2 sequences are SGHTA and FQGNSA. The CDR3 is made up of 17 amino acids. V lost 2 bases to trimming and J lost 3 bases; unmatched junction nucleotides: 13. DNA for the CDR3: TGTGCCAGCAGCTTAATGGGCCAAGGGGGCTACATCTACGAGCAGTACTTC. This gives the protein CASSLMGQGGYIYEQYF.

With regard to this clone: This sample includes further DNA sequences coding for the same CDR3. This chain joins TRBV9 and TRBJ1-5; D is unclear. V was trimmed by 0 bases and J by 0 bases, leaving 7 bases between them. CDR3 length: 15 residues. Germline loops: CDR1 SGDLS, CDR2 YYNGEE. The CDR3 DNA follows: TGTGCCAGCAGCGTAGGGGGATATAGCAATCAGCCCCAGCATTTT. Amino acid sequence: CASSVGGYSNQPQHF.

This clone showed up just once. V and J are TRBV7-2 and TRBJ2-4; a possible D gene is TRBD2 (6 bases). CDR1 is SGHTA and CDR2 is FQGNSA in the germline V gene. The V gene lost 3 bases and the J gene lost 6 bases, with 12 bases spanning the gap. This CDR3 is 14 amino acids long. CDR3 residues: CASSLGGIGNIQYF. DNA for the CDR3: TGTGCCAGCAGCTTGGGCGGGATAGGAAACATTCAGTACTTC.

The V gene is TRBV6-1, the J gene TRBJ1-5; possibly TRBD1 for D (5 bases). Germline-derived CDR1 and CDR2 are MNHNS and SASEGT. The CDR3 is made up of 16 amino acids. Trimming shortened V by 0 bases and J by 4 bases, and 13 bases separated the two germline ends. Written as DNA, the CDR3 is TGTGCCAGCAGTGAAGCGAGCGGGGGACGGAATCAGCCCCAGCATTTT. Protein: CASSEASGGRNQPQHF.

V is TRBV15 and J is TRBJ2-7; no reliable D call. V shed 0 bases and J shed 3 bases, with 9 bases lying between them. This CDR3 has 14 amino acids. From germline, CDR1 is LNHNV and CDR2 YYDKDF (reference sequence). The CDR3 coding sequence is TGTGCCACCAGCAGAGATAGGCGGAACTACGAGCAGTACTTC. This sequence encodes CATSRDRRNYEQYF.

J is TRBJ2-1 and V is TRBV18; D is perhaps TRBD1 (6 bases). The V end was cut by 2 bases, the J end by 7 bases, with 9 bases between. The CDR3 contains 13 residues. Germline assignment: CDR1 KGHSH and CDR2 LQKENI. Here the CDR3 DNA reads TGTGCCAGCTCACCATTAGACAGGAATGAGCAGTTCTTC. This gives the protein CASSPLDRNEQFF.

The rearrangement uses TRBV29-1 and TRBJ2-3, with 7 bases lining up with TRBD1. Germline assignment: CDR1 SQVTM and CDR2 ANQGSEA. There are 16 residues in the CDR3. V shed 6 bases, J shed 2 bases, and the junction held 14 bases outside the gene matches. In DNA form, the CDR3 reads TGCAGCGTCTGGGTCCTGACAGGGATGATCACAGATACGCAGTATTTT. The encoded protein is CSVWVLTGMITDTQYF.

The CDR3 loop reads CASSSGEEKLFF. DNA for the CDR3: TGTGCCAGCAGTTCCGGGGAAGAAAAACTGTTTTTT. The chain joins TRBV5-5 to TRBJ1-4, with D unclear. This CDR3 region has 12 residues. The V and J ends lost 5 bases and 8 bases respectively, with 10 bases between them. Germline assignment: CDR1 SGHKS and CDR2 YYEKEE (reference sequence).

The chain combines TRBV20-1 with TRBJ2-7, with D possibly being TRBD1 (6 bases). The CDR3 is 11 residues long. V was shortened by 6 bases and J by 12 bases, with 18 bases between the two germline ends. Germline V gene sequence: CDR1 DFQATT, CDR2 SNEGSKA (reference sequence). CDR3 region: CSAHTQGPLYF. The CDR3, as DNA: TGCAGTGCCCATACACAGGGACCGCTGTACTTC.

This chain links TRBV30 with TRBJ2-1, with no clear D. The CDR3 is 13 amino acids. The ends were cut back, 3 bases at V and 2 bases at J, with 8 bases in the middle. Germline loops: CDR1 GTSNPN, CDR2 SVGIG (reference sequence). The CDR3 DNA reads TGTGCCTGGAGCATTGACCCCTACAATGAGCAGTTCTTC. It yields the protein CAWSIDPYNEQFF.

The chain recombines TRBV27 with TRBJ2-7, with D possibly TRBD1 on 5 matching bases. The germline CDR1 and CDR2 sequences are MNHEY and SMNVEV (reference sequence). V was cut by 6 bases and J by 7 bases, with 16 bases left in between. The CDR3 loop spans 13 amino acids. The CDR3 DNA follows: TGTGCCAGCAGCCGCCCAGGGTACGGTGAGCAGTACTTC. Translated: CASSRPGYGEQYF.